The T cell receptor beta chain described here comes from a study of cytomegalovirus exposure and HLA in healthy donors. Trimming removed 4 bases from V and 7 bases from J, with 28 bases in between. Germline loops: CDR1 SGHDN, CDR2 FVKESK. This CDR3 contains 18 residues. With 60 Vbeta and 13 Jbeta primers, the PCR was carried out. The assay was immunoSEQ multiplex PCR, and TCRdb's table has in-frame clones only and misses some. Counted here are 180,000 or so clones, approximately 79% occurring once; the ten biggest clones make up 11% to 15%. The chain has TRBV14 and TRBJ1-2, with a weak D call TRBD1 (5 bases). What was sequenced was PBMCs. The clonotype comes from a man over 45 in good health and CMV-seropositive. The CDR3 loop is CASSRTVPRDYGRGGYTF. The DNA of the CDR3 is TGTGCCAGCAGCCGGACCGTACCCCGGGACTACGGGCGAGGTGGCTACACCTTC.